This TCR beta chain was sequenced for a study of beta chain features in type 1 diabetes. Study-wide context: Similarity in age, gender and cell yields was seen between patients and healthy donors.

Study findings and constraints: Type 1 diabetes patients had TCRB CDR3s that were shorter (moderately but significantly so) in all four CD4+ subsets.

There are a few counts of this clone. Its antigen is not identified. The CDR3 has 14 amino acids. The germline gives CDR1 SNHLY, CDR2 FYNNEI. Trimming took 9 bases from V and 0 from J, leaving 12 bases between them. Reverse transcribing all isolated RNA meant expressed TCRB transcripts were sequenced. An average of approximately 4 million reads was obtained for naive, central memory and regulatory T cell samples. Sequenced by immunoSEQ multiplex PCR; TCRdb stores in-frame clones only, minus some. The sample has about 740,000 clones, about an eighth seen once. V is TRBV2 and J is TRBJ2-1; D unclear. The clonotype was recovered from a man aged 18 to 29 with type 1 diabetes. Specimen: naive CD4+ T cells from blood. CDR3 DNA sequence: TGTGCCAGTCCAACGGATAGCTCCTACAATGAGCAGTTCTTC. Translated, it gives CASPTDSSYNEQFF. Together with reference TRBV2 and TRBJ2-1, the CDR3 gives the full variable domain: EPEVTQTPSHQVTQMGQEVILRCVPISNHLYFYWYRQILGQKVEFLVSFYNNEISEKSEIFDDQFSVERPDGSNFTLKIRSTKLEDSAMYFCASPTDSSYNEQFFGPGTRLTVL.